This T cell receptor (beta chain) was recorded in a study of cytomegalovirus exposure and HLA in healthy donors. Overall study results and limits: An Asian-associated ancestry cluster reportedly showed fewer N-insertions than the approximately 690-donor mean in a later analysis.

The CDR3 consists of 12 residues. V lost 5 bases and J lost 5, with 6 bases in between. Per germline, CDR1 SGHTA and CDR2 FQGNSA. It was with 60 Vbeta and 13 Jbeta primers that the PCR ran. Original processing notes: Around 11 million shared chains were among 80 million or so unique TCR beta chains counted in a later analysis. Some clones are missing from TCRdb's copy, which holds only in-frame ones; the method was immunoSEQ multiplex PCR. Clone size and V and J calls were adopted from that table, with D and trimming inferred from the DNA. Here the sample spans approximately 160,000 clones, roughly 78% being singletons. Regarding this clone: Its matching antigen is unknown.

V is TRBV7-2 and J is TRBJ2-2; D remains ambiguous. This receptor was obtained from a woman aged 45-65 years in good health and CMV-seropositive. Sequenced input: PBMCs. The CDR3 DNA sequence: TGTGCCAGCAGCCCCAGTACCGGGGAGCTGTTTTTT. It encodes CASSPSTGELFF.